The table lists the clone carrying this T cell receptor beta chain with a few counts. Its antigen is still unknown. The data originate from a study of T-cell reconstitution after alpha-beta-depleted transplantation in children. Study-level points and caveats: Most T-cell counts and diversity one year after the transplant came from T cells that were newly produced. Roughly two months post-transplant, alpha-beta T cells reportedly originated from several hundred graft clones that had expanded.

Preparing the TCRbeta library involved the use of unique molecular identifiers. TCRdb reprocessed the PCR reads via MiXCR and lists one record per CDR3 protein. The sample consists of fewer than 550,000 distinct CDR3 sequences, about 10% of them appearing once. Material: PBMCs, mostly from graft donor cells, obtained 180 days after TCRalphabeta/CD19-depleted stem cell transplant. The sequence came from a female patient under 10 years old who had a stem cell transplant for aplastic anemia, so the T cells may come from the graft donor.

The chain's CDR3 is CASSLVPAGSRTDTQYF. For the CDR3, the DNA is TGTGCCAGCAGCTTAGTTCCAGCGGGGTCTCGCACAGATACGCAGTATTTT. The chain links TRBV7-9 to TRBJ2-3; TRBD2 aligns across 7 bases. Germline loops: CDR1 SEHNR, CDR2 FQNEAQ (reference sequence). This CDR3 is built from 17 residues. The V and J ends lost 1 base and 1 base, in that order; junction bases with no gene match: 8. Filled out from reference TRBV7-9 and TRBJ2-3, the complete variable domain reads DTGVSQNPRHKITKRGQNVTFRCDPISEHNRLYWYRQTLGQGPEFLTYFQNEAQLEKSRLLSDRFSAERPKGSFSTLEIQRTEQGDSAMYLCASSLVPAGSRTDTQYFGPGTRLTVL.